These 32 T cell receptor beta chains were sequenced from one sample in a study of Ad26.COV2.S vaccination and SARS-CoV-2 variants (TCRdb year 2021). Library construction relied on the immunoSEQ multiplex PCR assay. The table comes from immuneACCESS by way of TCRdb, which keeps in-frame sequences with V and J called. Part of the clones is missing from these tables; in studies checked, under half for an unresolved V gene and the rest for unknown reasons. This sample is represented by 240,000 or so clones; approximately 90% of them were singletons. The top ten clones comprise over 8.5% of the sample. The treatment or condition label of this sample denotes: some 20 received Ad26.COV2.S at low or high dose, single or two shots; 5 received placebo; per-sample allocation not given. Repertoires of vaccine and placebo recipients were sequenced from samples collected on day 63 after the first injection. Specimen: peripheral blood, collected in a trial of Ad26.COV2.S vaccine versus placebo. Receptor source: a person between 18 and 65 years old who received the Ad26.COV2.S COVID-19 vaccine or a placebo.

The genes are TRBV3-1 (or the pseudogene TRBV3-2) and TRBJ2-5; 11 nucleotides match TRBD1. The V segment lost 8 bases and the J segment 4 bases; nucleotides outside the gene matches: 12. Germline CDR1 reads LGHDT; CDR2 reads YNNKEL (reference sequence). The CDR3 is 16 amino acids. The DNA of the CDR3 is TGTGCCAGCGCGGACAGGGGGACAGGGGGACGAGAGACCCAGTACTTC. Protein sequence: CASADRGTGGRETQYF.

The chain carries TRBV27 and TRBJ1-2; 7 bases agree with TRBD1. This CDR3 spans 12 amino acids. CDR1 is MNHEY and CDR2 is SMNVEV in the germline V gene (reference sequence). V shed 6 bases, J shed 7 bases, and the junction held 5 bases outside the gene matches. CDR3 coding DNA: TGTGCCAGCAGCACAGGGGTTTCTGGCTACACCTTC. Its protein is CASSTGVSGYTF.

This clone was observed a single time. The chain links TRBV21-1 to TRBJ2-3; the tabulated D call, TRBD2, remains unverified against the DNA. TRBV21-1 is listed as a pseudogene. CDR3 length: 14 amino acids. CDR3 in amino acids: CASAFGGSTDTQYF. The CDR3 DNA reads TGTGCCAGCGCGTTCGGGGGGAGCACAGATACGCAGTATTTT.

The chain links TRBV11-2 to TRBJ1-6; 8 nucleotides match TRBD1. The CDR3 runs to 16 residues. V lost 5 bases, J lost 6 bases, and 9 bases stayed unmatched. Germline V gene data show CDR1 as SGHAT and CDR2 as FQNNGV. The CDR3 loop reads CASSPISGGGNSPLHF. CDR3 bases: TGTGCCAGCAGCCCAATTTCAGGGGGCGGTAATTCACCCCTCCACTTT.

This clone was detected only a few times. This chain uses TRBV28 with TRBJ2-4; D gene unclear. The CDR3 runs 18 residues. Trimming shortened V by 2 bases and J by 0 bases, and 17 bases separated the two germline ends. Germline values: CDR1 MDHEN, CDR2 SYDVKM. For the CDR3, the DNA is TGTGCCAGCAGTTTAGCTCAATCCGGCAGCCTAGCCAAAAACATTCAGTACTTC. Translation: CASSLAQSGSLAKNIQYF.

The chain carries TRBV9 and TRBJ2-7, with D perhaps given as TRBD1 or TRBD2 (5 bases each). Trimming stripped 0 bases from V and 5 bases from J, with 6 bases between. The germline V gene has CDR1 SGDLS and CDR2 YYNGEE. The CDR3 has 12 residues. CDR3 sequence reads: CASSVGGNEQYF. Written as DNA, the CDR3 is TGTGCCAGCAGCGTAGGGGGGAACGAGCAGTACTTC.

This chain connects TRBV5-4 to TRBJ2-5; D is ambiguous. Trimming took off 2 bases at V and 4 bases at J, with 9 bases between the two ends. Germline-derived CDR1 and CDR2 are SGHNT and YYREEE (reference sequence). The length of the CDR3 is 13 residues. The CDR3 nucleotides are TGTGCCAGCAGCTTTGCGGCCAGAGAGACCCAGTACTTC. Its translation: CASSFAARETQYF.

The chain carries TRBV29-1 and TRBJ1-2; a possible D gene is TRBD1 (5 bases). In germline, CDR1 is SQVTM, CDR2 ANQGSEA. Trimming stripped 6 bases from V and 2 bases from J, with 16 bases between. CDR3 length equals 14 residues. The CDR3 is CSVAREGINYGYTF. The DNA of the CDR3 is TGCAGCGTCGCTCGGGAGGGGATAAACTATGGCTACACCTTC.

The V call is TRBV7-6, the J call TRBJ1-1; no firm D call. Looked up from germline, CDR1 is SGHVS and CDR2 is FNYEAQ. V lost 1 base, J lost 10 bases, and 16 bases lay in between. CDR3 length equals 14 residues. In DNA form, the CDR3 reads TGTGCCAGCAGCTTAGGTCTGGGAAGTGGGAGAGCTTTCTTT. It yields the protein CASSLGLGSGRAFF. Combining the CDR3 with reference TRBV7-6 and TRBJ1-1 gives the whole variable domain GAGVSQSPRYKVTKRGQDVALRCDPISGHVSLYWYRQALGQGPEFLTYFNYEAQQDKSGLPNDRFSAERPEGSISTLTIQRTEQRDSAMYRCASSLGLGSGRAFFGQGTRLTVV.

The chain is built from TRBV7-9 and TRBJ2-1; D perhaps matches TRBD2 (7 bases). Germline V gene data show CDR1 as SEHNR and CDR2 as FQNEAQ (reference sequence). The V and J ends lost 4 bases and 7 bases respectively, with 17 bases between them. The CDR3 sequence is 15 residues long. The chain's CDR3 is CASSSPRGASNEQFF. Here the CDR3 DNA reads TGTGCCAGCAGCTCCCCACGGGGGGCTTCGAATGAGCAGTTCTTC.

V gene TRBV28 combines with J gene TRBJ2-1, with 9 nucleotides matching TRBD1. Trimming removed 5 bases from V and 12 bases from J; junction bases left unmatched: 20. The germline V gene encodes CDR1 MDHEN and CDR2 SYDVKM. There are 17 residues in the CDR3. The CDR3: CASSAFDTGGDGAGQFF. The CDR3 nucleotides read TGTGCCAGCAGTGCCTTCGATACAGGGGGCGACGGCGCGGGGCAGTTCTTC.

The table lists this clone with a count of one. The chain combines TRBV7-9 with TRBJ1-6; TRBD1 agrees at 10 bases. This CDR3 is built from 15 residues. V trimming: 5 bases; J trimming: 9 bases; junction bases outside the gene matches: 7. Per the germline V gene, CDR1 is SEHNR and CDR2 is FQNEAQ (reference sequence). DNA of the CDR3: TGTGCCAGCAGCCACTTCGGACAGGGGGGTTCACCCCTCCACTTT. Amino acids: CASSHFGQGGSPLHF. Supplemented by reference TRBV7-9 and TRBJ1-6, the full variable domain reads DTGVSQNPRHKITKRGQNVTFRCDPISEHNRLYWYRQTLGQGPEFLTYFQNEAQLEKSRLLSDRFSAERPKGSFSTLEIQRTEQGDSAMYLCASSHFGQGGSPLHFGNGTRLTVT.

This clone was observed a handful of times. The chain joins TRBV11-2 to TRBJ2-3; D possibly matches TRBD1 or TRBD2 (5 bases each). V lost 3 bases and J 2 bases, leaving 12 bases between the germline ends. This CDR3 has 15 amino acids. The germline V gene has CDR1 SGHAT and CDR2 FQNNGV. This CDR3 is CASSFGAGYTDTQYF. CDR3 sequence (DNA): TGTGCCAGCAGCTTCGGGGCAGGGTACACAGATACGCAGTATTTT.

V gene TRBV24-1 combines with J gene TRBJ2-3; 9 bases agree with TRBD2. Per germline, CDR1 KGHDR and CDR2 SFDVKD. The CDR3 is made up of 16 amino acids. After removal of 1 base from V and 6 bases from J, the junction contained 7 bases not matched to a gene. CDR3 in DNA: TGTGCCACCAGTGATTTTGGTAGCGGGAGAGAGGATACGCAGTATTTT. Translating it yields CATSDFGSGREDTQYF.

This sequence joins TRBV6-4 and TRBJ2-2, with TRBD2 identical over 8 bases. The CDR3 has 16 amino acids. Looked up from germline, CDR1 is MRHNA and CDR2 is SNTAGT. Trimming took 3 bases from V and 1 from J; bases not matched to a gene: 4. For the CDR3, the DNA is TGTGCCAGCAGTGAGTCACTAGCGGTGAACACCGGGGAGCTGTTTTTT. Translating it yields CASSESLAVNTGELFF.

The rearrangement joins TRBV6-5 to TRBJ1-4; maybe TRBD1 (6 bases). V was clipped by 6 bases and J by 4 bases, with 12 bases between them. The germline V gene encodes CDR1 MNHEY and CDR2 SVGAGI. CDR3 length: 14 amino acids. CDR3 region: CASRITGYNEKLFF. The CDR3 DNA sequence: TGTGCCAGCAGAATAACAGGGTATAATGAAAAACTGTTTTTT.

This clone was seen a single time. The genes are TRBV5-3 and TRBJ1-5; 7 bases are a match to TRBD1. TRBV5-3 is an open reading frame whose function is uncertain. V lost 4 bases and J lost 2; bases outside the gene matches: 9. The CDR3 spans 16 residues. The CDR3 region is CARSPRQGEGNQPQHF. DNA of the CDR3: TGTGCCAGAAGCCCGAGACAGGGAGAGGGCAATCAGCCCCAGCATTTT.

This clone was seen more than once but under ten times. This chain joins TRBV7-9 and TRBJ1-2; 9 bases are a match to TRBD1. V gave up 1 base and J gave up 2 bases; unmatched junction bases: 2. This CDR3 is built from 15 residues. From germline, CDR1 is SEHNR and CDR2 FQNEAQ (reference sequence). CDR3 residues: CASSLGGTGNYGYTF. The CDR3 DNA sequence: TGTGCCAGCAGCTTAGGCGGGACAGGGAACTATGGCTACACCTTC.

The V gene is TRBV19, the J gene TRBJ1-5; D ambiguous. With 6 bases removed from V and 7 bases from J, the gap between germline ends came to 22 bases. The CDR3 loop spans 16 amino acids. Germline V lookup: CDR1 LNHDA, CDR2 SQIVND (reference sequence). The DNA of the CDR3 is TGTGCCAGTAGCACTGATCACGGGCTCCCCCCGCAGCCCCAGCATTTT. This gives the protein CASSTDHGLPPQPQHF.

The rearrangement joins TRBV28 to TRBJ2-2; maybe TRBD2 (6 bases). Germline CDR1 MDHEN, CDR2 SYDVKM. The ends were cut back, 2 bases at V and 0 bases at J, with 22 bases in the middle. This CDR3 is built from 20 residues. CDR3 in DNA: TGTGCCAGCAGTTTACGGTCACTAGCCGGGCGCAGATCGAACACCGGGGAGCTGTTTTTT. As protein: CASSLRSLAGRRSNTGELFF. Looking up the rest from reference TRBV28 and TRBJ2-2 gives the full variable domain: DVKVTQSSRYLVKRTGEKVFLECVQDMDHENMFWYRQDPGLGLRLIYFSYDVKMKEKGDIPEGYSVSREKKERFSLILESASTNQTSMYLCASSLRSLAGRRSNTGELFFGEGSRLTVL.

On this clone: Additional DNA sequences in this sample encode the identical CDR3. This chain joins TRBV5-1 and TRBJ1-4; 10 nucleotides match TRBD1. The CDR3 is made up of 15 amino acids. Trimming cost V 0 bases and J 6 bases; bases outside gene matches: 2. CDR1 and CDR2 (germline): SGHRS, YFSETQ. The chain's CDR3 is CASSLAGQGYEKLFF. DNA of the CDR3: TGCGCCAGCAGCTTGGCGGGACAGGGGTATGAAAAACTGTTTTTT. The whole variable domain, filled in from reference TRBV5-1 and TRBJ1-4, reads KAGVTQTPRYLIKTRGQQVTLSCSPISGHRSVSWYQQTPGQGLQFLFEYFSETQRNKGNFPGRFSGRQFSNSRSEMNVSTLELGDSALYLCASSLAGQGYEKLFFGSGTQLSVL.

The chain combines TRBV6-5 with TRBJ1-1; D gene uncertain. Trimming left V 6 bases short and J 1 base short, with 9 bases between. Germline values: CDR1 MNHEY, CDR2 SVGAGI. This CDR3 is built from 13 residues. The CDR3 spells CASSATQNTEAFF. For the CDR3, the DNA is TGTGCCAGCAGCGCCACTCAGAACACTGAAGCTTTCTTT.

The DNA of the CDR3 is TGTGCCAGCAGTTTACGGGCGGGGTTGGAGACCCAGTACTTC. Its protein is CASSLRAGLETQYF. This chain joins TRBV28 and TRBJ2-5; TRBD2 is a possible D gene (6 bases). The CDR3 length is 14 residues. V was clipped by 2 bases and J by 5 bases, with 12 bases between them. Germline V gene sequence: CDR1 MDHEN, CDR2 SYDVKM.

V is TRBV20-1 and J is TRBJ2-3; 7 nucleotides align to TRBD1. Trimming took 3 bases from V and 2 from J; bases not matched to a gene: 8. This CDR3 is 15 amino acids long. Germline V gene lookup returns CDR1 DFQATT and CDR2 SNEGSKA (reference sequence). CDR3 in DNA: TGCAGTGCTAGTTGGACAGGAGACCCCACAGATACGCAGTATTTT. Translation: CSASWTGDPTDTQYF.

The chain combines TRBV19 with TRBJ2-2; possible D gene TRBD2, 6 bases. Trimming removed 2 bases at V and 5 bases at J, with 12 bases between. Germline V gives CDR1 LNHDA, CDR2 SQIVND (reference sequence). This CDR3 comprises 15 residues. CDR3 in amino acids: CASSINAGGTGELFF. The CDR3 coding sequence is TGTGCCAGTAGTATAAACGCTGGGGGGACCGGGGAGCTGTTTTTT.

The CDR3, as DNA: TGCAGTGCTAGTCTGGGCGCTAACTATGGCTACACCTTC. Translated, it gives CSASLGANYGYTF. V and J are TRBV20-1 and TRBJ1-2; D not resolved. This CDR3 is built from 13 residues. Germline V lookup: CDR1 DFQATT, CDR2 SNEGSKA (reference sequence). V was pared by 3 bases and J by 0 bases, with 8 bases between.

V and J are TRBV4-2 and TRBJ1-2; the match to TRBD1 covers 7 bases. Germline assignment: CDR1 LGHNA and CDR2 YNFKEQ. The CDR3 loop spans 14 amino acids. Germline trimming cut 8 bases from V and 0 bases from J; bases unmatched to any gene: 6. CDR3: CASRTTGTNYGYTF. The CDR3 DNA follows: TGTGCCAGCCGCACGACAGGGACTAACTATGGCTACACCTTC.

Here the CDR3 reads CASLNPPYEQYF. The CDR3 DNA sequence: TGTGCCAGCCTGAACCCTCCTTACGAGCAGTACTTC. The V call is TRBV28, the J call TRBJ2-7; no reliable D call. The V and J ends lost 8 bases and 4 bases respectively, with 12 bases between them. Germline CDR1 reads MDHEN; CDR2 reads SYDVKM. The CDR3 runs 12 residues.

The chain carries TRBV12-5 and TRBJ2-7, with TRBD2 identical over 7 bases. With V trimmed by 3 bases and J by 2 bases, 10 bases remained unmatched. The germline CDR1 and CDR2 sequences are LGHNT and FRNRAP. This CDR3 comprises 16 residues. CDR3 DNA: TGTGCTAGTGGTTTTTCCCCCCGGGGAGGGACCTACGAGCAGTACTTC. As protein: CASGFSPRGGTYEQYF.

In this sample, this clone turned up many times. The chain uses TRBV9 and TRBJ1-5; unclear D gene. Germline V gene lookup returns CDR1 SGDLS and CDR2 YYNGEE. V gave up 0 bases and J gave up 1 base, with 8 bases separating them. The CDR3 has 15 amino acids. DNA for the CDR3: TGTGCCAGCAGCGTAGGAGAGGTGAGCAATCAGCCCCAGCATTTT. It encodes CASSVGEVSNQPQHF. Drawing the rest from reference TRBV9 and TRBJ1-5, the complete variable domain is DSGVTQTPKHLITATGQRVTLRCSPRSGDLSVYWYQQSLDQGLQFLIQYYNGEERAKGNILERFSAQQFPDLHSELNLSSLELGDSALYFCASSVGEVSNQPQHFGDGTRLSIL.

In DNA form, the CDR3 reads TGTGCCAGTAGAGCTCCAGAGAACTATGGCTACACCTTC. Residues: CASRAPENYGYTF. This chain connects TRBV19 to TRBJ1-2; no reliable D call. Germline V gene data show CDR1 as LNHDA and CDR2 as SQIVND (reference sequence). V was cut by 6 bases and J by 2 bases, with 10 bases left in between. The CDR3 is 13 amino acids.

The chain has TRBV20-1 and TRBJ1-5; no reliable D call. V lost 7 bases and J 0 bases, leaving 4 bases between the germline ends. This CDR3 spans 11 amino acids. Germline CDR1 and CDR2: DFQATT and SNEGSKA (reference sequence). The CDR3, as DNA: TGCAGTGTAGGTAGCAATCAGCCCCAGCATTTT. Amino acid sequence: CSVGSNQPQHF.